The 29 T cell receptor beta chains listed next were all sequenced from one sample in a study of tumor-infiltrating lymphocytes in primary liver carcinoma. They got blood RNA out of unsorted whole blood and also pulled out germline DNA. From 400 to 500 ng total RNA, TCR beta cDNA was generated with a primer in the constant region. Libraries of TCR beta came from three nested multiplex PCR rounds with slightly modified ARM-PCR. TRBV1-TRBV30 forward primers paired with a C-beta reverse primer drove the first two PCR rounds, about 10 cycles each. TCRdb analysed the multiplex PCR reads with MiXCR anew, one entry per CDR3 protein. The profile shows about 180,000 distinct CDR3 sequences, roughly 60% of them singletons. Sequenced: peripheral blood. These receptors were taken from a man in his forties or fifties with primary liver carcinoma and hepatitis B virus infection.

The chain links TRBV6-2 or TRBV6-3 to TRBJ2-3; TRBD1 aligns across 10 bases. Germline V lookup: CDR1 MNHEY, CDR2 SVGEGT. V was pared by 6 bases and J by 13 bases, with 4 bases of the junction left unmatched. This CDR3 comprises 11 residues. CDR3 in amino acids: CASSAGTGEYF. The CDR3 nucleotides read TGTGCCAGCAGCGCCGGGACAGGGGAGTATTTT.

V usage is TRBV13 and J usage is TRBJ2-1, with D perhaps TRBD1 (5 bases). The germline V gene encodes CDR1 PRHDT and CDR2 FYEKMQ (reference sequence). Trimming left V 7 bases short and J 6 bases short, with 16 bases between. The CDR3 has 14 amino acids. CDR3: CASTRAAQGNEQFF. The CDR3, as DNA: TGTGCCAGCACCCGGGCCGCCCAGGGCAATGAGCAGTTCTTC.

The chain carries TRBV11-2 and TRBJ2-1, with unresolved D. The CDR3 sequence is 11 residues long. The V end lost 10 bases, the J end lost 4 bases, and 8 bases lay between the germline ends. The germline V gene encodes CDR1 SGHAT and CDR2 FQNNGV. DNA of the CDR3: TGTGCCAACACCCCGTACAATGAGCAGTTCTTC. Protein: CANTPYNEQFF.

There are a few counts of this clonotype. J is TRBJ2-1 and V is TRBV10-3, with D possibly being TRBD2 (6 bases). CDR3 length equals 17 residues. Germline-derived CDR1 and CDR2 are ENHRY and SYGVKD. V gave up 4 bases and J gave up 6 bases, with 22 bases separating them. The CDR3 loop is CAISASSTSLGFNEQFF. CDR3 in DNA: TGTGCCATCAGTGCCTCCTCGACTAGTCTGGGTTTCAATGAGCAGTTCTTC.

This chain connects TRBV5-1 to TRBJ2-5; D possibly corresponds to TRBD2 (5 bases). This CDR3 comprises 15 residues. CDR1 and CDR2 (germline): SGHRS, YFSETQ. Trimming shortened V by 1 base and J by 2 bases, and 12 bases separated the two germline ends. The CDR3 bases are TGCGCCAGCAGCTTGATAGCGTACCCTCAAGAGACCCAGTACTTC. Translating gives CASSLIAYPQETQYF.

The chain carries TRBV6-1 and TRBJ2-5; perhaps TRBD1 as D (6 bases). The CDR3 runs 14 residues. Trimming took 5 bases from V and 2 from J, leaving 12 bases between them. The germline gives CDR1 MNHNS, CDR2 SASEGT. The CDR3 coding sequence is TGTGCCAGCAGTAGGACAGACATTCAAGAGACCCAGTACTTC. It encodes CASSRTDIQETQYF.

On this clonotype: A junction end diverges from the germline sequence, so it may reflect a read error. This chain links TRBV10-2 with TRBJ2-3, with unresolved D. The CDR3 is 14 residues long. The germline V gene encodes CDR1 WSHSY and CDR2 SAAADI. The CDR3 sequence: CASSESLLRDTQYF. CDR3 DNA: TGCGCCAGTAGTGAGTCGCTACTGAGAGATACGCAGTATTTT.

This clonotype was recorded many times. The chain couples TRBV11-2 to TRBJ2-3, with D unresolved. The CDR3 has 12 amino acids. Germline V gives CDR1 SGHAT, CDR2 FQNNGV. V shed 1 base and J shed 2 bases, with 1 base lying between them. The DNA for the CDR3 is TGTGCCAGCAGCTTAGCCACAGATACGCAGTATTTT. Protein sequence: CASSLATDTQYF.

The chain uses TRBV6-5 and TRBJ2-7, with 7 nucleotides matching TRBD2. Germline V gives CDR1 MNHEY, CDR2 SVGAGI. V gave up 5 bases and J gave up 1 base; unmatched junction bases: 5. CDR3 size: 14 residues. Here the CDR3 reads CASSRRGSSYEQYF. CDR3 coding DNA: TGTGCCAGCAGTCGGCGCGGGAGTTCCTACGAGCAGTACTTC.

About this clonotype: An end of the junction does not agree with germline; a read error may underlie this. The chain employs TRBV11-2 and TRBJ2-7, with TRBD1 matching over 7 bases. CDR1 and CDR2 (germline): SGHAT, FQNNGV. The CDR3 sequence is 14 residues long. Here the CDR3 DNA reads TGTGTCAGCAGCTATGACAGGGAAGAGGACGAGCAGTACTTC. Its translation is CVSSYDREEDEQYF. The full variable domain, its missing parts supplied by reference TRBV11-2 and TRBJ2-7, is EAGVAQSPRYKIIEKRQSVAFWCNPISGHATLYWYQQILGQGPKLLIQFQNNGVVDDSQLPKDRFSAERLKGVDSTLKIQPAKLEDSAVYLCVSSYDREEDEQYFGPGTRLTVT.

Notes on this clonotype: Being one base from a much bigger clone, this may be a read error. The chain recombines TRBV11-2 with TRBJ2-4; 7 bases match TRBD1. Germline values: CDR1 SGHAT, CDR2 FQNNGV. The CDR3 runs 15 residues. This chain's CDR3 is CASSHGTVSKNIKYF. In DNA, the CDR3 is TGTGCCAGCAGCCATGGGACAGTGAGCAAAAACATTAAGTACTTC.

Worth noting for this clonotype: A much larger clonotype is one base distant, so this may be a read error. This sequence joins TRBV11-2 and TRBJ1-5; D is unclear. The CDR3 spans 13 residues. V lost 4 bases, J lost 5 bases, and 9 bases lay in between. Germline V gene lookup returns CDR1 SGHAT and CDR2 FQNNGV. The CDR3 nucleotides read TGTGCCAGCAGCTCAGTATGGGATCAGCCCCAGCATTTT. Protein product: CASSSVWDQPQHF.

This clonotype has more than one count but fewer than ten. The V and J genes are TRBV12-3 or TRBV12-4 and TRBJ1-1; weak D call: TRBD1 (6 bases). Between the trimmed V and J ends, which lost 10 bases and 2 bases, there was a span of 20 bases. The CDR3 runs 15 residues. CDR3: CATLTGRNYNTEAFF. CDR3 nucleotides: TGTGCCACCTTAACAGGGCGGAATTACAACACTGAAGCTTTCTTT.

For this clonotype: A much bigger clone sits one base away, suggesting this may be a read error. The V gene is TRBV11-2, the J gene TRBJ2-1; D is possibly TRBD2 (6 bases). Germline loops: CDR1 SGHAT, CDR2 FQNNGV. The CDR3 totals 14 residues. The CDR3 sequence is CTSRWTGAYNEQFF. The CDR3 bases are TGTACCAGCAGATGGACGGGAGCCTACAATGAGCAGTTCTTC.

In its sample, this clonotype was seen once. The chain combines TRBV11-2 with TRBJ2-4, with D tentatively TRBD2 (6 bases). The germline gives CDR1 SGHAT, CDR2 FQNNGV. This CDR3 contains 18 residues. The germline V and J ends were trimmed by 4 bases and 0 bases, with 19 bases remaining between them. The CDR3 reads CASSSSPPTSLAKNIQYF. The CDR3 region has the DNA TGTGCCAGCAGCTCCTCGCCTCCTACTAGCCTAGCCAAAAACATTCAGTACTTC.

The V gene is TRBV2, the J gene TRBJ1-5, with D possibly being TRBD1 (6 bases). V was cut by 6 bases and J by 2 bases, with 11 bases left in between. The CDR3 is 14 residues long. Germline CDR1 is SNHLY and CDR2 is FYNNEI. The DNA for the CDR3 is TGTGCCAGCAGCTGGACAGAGGGCAATCAGCCCCAGCATTTT. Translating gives CASSWTEGNQPQHF.

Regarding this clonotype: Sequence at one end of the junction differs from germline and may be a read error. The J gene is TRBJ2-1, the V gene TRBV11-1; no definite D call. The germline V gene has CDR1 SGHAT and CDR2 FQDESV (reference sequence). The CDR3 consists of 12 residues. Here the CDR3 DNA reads TGTGCCAGCAGCCCGTTAGAGGATGAGCATCTCTTC. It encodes CASSPLEDEHLF.

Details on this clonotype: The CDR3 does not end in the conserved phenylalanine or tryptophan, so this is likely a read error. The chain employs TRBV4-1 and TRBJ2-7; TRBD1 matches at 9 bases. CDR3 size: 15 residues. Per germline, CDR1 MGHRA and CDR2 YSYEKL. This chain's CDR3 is CARSQEGTGSYEQYL. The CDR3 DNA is TGCGCCAGAAGCCAAGAAGGGACAGGGTCGTACGAGCAGTACCTC.

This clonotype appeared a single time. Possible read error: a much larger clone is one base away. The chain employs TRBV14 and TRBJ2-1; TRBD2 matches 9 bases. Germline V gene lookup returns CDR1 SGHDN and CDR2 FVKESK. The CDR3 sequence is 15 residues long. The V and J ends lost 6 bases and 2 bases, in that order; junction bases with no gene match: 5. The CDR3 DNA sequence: TGTGCCAGCAGTGCCTTAGCGGGAGCCTACAATGAGCAGTTCTTC. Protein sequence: CASSALAGAYNEQFF.

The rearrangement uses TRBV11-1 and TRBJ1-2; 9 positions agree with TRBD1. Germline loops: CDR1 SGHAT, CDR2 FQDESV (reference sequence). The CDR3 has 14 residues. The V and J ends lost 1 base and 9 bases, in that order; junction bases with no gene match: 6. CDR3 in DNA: TGTGCCAGCAGCTTAGGGACAGGGGCGCCTTGCTACACCTTC. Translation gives CASSLGTGAPCYTF.

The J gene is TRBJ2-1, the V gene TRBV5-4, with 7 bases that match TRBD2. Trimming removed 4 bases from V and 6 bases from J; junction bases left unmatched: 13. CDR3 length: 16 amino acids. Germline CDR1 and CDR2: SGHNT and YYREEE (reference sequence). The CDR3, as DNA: TGTGCCAGCAGCCCCACGGGGGGACTCCCGGTCAATGAGCAGTTCTTC. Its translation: CASSPTGGLPVNEQFF.

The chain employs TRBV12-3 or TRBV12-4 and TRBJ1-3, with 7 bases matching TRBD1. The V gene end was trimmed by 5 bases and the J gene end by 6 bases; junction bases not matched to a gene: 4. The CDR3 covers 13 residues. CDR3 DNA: TGTGCCAGCAGTAGGGGGCAAGAAAACACCATATATTTT. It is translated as CASSRGQENTIYF.

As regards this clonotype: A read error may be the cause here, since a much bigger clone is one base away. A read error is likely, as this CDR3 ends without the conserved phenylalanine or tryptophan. The CDR3 is CASSLVDTEAFL. CDR3 sequence (DNA): TGTGCCAGCAGCTTGGTGGATACTGAAGCTTTCCTT. The chain is built from TRBV11-2 and TRBJ1-1; D not certain. The CDR3 contains 12 residues. Per the germline V gene, CDR1 is SGHAT and CDR2 is FQNNGV. V gave up 3 bases and J gave up 5 bases, with 7 bases separating them.

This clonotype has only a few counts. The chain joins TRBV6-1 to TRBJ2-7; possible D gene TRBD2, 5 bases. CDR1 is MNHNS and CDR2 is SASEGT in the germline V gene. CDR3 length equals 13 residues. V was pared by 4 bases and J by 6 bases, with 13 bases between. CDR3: CASSAGKFGEQYF. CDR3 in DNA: TGTGCCAGCAGTGCCGGGAAATTCGGCGAGCAGTACTTC.

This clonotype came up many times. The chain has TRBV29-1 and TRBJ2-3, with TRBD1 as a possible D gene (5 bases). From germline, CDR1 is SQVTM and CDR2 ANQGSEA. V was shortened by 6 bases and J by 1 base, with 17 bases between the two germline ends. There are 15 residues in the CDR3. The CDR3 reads CSVDYKGSGTDTQYF. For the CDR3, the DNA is TGCAGCGTGGATTATAAGGGGTCTGGCACAGATACGCAGTATTTT.

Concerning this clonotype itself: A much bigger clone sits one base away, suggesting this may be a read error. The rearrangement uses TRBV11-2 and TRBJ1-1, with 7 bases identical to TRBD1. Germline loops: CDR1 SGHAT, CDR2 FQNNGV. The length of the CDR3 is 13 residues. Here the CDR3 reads CASRLQGTAEAIF. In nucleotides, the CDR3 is TGTGCCAGCCGATTACAGGGGACCGCTGAAGCTATCTTT.

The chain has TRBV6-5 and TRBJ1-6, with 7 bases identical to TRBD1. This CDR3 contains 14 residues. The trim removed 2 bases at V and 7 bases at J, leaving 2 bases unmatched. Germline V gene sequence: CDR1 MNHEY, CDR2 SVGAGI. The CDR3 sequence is CASSYDRENSPLHF. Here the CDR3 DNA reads TGTGCCAGCAGTTACGACAGGGAGAATTCACCCCTCCACTTT.

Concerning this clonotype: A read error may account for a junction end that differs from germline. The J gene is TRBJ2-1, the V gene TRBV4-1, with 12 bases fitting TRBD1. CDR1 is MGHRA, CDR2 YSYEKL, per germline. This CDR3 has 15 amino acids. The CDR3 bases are TGCGCCAGCAGCCCCCGGGACAGGGGGCGAACTGAGCAGCTCTTC. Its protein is CASSPRDRGRTEQLF.

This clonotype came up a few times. CDR3 bases: TGTGCCAGCAGTTACCAACTAGGACACGGTGAGCAGTTCTTC. Its translation is CASSYQLGHGEQFF. The gene calls are TRBV6-2 or TRBV6-3 and TRBJ2-1; D possibly uses TRBD1 or TRBD2 (5 bases each). Germline V gene lookup returns CDR1 MNHEY and CDR2 SVGEGT. V was trimmed by 2 bases and J by 9 bases, leaving 14 bases between them. This CDR3 is built from 14 residues.